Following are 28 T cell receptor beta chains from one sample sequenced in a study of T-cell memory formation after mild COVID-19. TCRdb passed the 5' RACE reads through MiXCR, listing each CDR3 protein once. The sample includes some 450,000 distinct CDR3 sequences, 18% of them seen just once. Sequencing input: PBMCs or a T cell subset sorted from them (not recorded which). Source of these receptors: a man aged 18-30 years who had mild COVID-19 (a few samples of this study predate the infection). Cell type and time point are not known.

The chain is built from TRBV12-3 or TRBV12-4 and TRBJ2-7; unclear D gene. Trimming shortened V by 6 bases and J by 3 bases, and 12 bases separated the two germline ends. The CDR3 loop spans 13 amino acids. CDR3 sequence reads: CASRAGLYYEQYF. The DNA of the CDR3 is TGTGCCAGCAGGGCAGGCTTGTACTACGAGCAGTACTTC.

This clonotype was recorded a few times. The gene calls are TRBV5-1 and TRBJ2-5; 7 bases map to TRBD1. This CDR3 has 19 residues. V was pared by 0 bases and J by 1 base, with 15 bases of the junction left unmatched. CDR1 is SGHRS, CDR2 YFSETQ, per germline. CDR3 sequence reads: CASSLVIGGQPSGQETQYF. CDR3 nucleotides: TGCGCCAGCAGCTTGGTGATAGGGGGACAGCCCTCTGGCCAAGAGACCCAGTACTTC.

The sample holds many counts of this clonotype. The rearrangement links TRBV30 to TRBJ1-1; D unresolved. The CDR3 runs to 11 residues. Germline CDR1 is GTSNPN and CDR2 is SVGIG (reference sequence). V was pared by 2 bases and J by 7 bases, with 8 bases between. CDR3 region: CAWSLQVEAFF. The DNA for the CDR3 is TGTGCCTGGAGTCTGCAGGTTGAAGCTTTCTTT.

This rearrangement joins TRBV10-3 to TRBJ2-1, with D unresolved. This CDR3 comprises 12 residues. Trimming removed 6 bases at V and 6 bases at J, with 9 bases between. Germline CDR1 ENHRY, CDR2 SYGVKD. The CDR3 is CAISPDSNEQFF. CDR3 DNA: TGTGCCATCAGCCCAGATTCCAATGAGCAGTTCTTC.

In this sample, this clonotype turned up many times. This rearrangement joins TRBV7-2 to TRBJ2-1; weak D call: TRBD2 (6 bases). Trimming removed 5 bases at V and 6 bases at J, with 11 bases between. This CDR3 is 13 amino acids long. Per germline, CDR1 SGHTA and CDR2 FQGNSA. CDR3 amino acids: CASSPTRFNEQFF. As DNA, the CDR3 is TGTGCCAGCAGCCCGACTAGGTTCAATGAGCAGTTCTTC.

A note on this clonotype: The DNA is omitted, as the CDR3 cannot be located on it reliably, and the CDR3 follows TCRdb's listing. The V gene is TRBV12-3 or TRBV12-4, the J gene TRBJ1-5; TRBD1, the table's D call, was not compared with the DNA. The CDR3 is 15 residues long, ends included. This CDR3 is CASSFGPGEGQPQHF.

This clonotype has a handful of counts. The CDR3 here is CASSPPGFYEQYF. DNA for the CDR3: TGTGCCAGCTCACCACCGGGGTTCTACGAGCAGTACTTC. The chain couples TRBV18 to TRBJ2-7; no definite D call. This CDR3 is 13 amino acids long. Germline V gene sequence: CDR1 KGHSH, CDR2 LQKENI. V was clipped by 0 bases and J by 3 bases, with 6 bases between them.

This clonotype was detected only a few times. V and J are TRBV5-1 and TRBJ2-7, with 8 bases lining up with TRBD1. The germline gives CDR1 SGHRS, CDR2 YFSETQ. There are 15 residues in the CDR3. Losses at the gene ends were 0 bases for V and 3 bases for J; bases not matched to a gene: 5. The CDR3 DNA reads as TGCGCCAGCAGCTTGGCGGCAGGGGGCTTCTACGAGCAGTACTTC. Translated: CASSLAAGGFYEQYF.

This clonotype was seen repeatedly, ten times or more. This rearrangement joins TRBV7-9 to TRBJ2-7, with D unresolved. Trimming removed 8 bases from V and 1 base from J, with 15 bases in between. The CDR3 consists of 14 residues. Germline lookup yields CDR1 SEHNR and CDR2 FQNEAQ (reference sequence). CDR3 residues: CASCDLDGSYEQYV. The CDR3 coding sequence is TGTGCCAGCTGCGACCTGGACGGATCCTACGAGCAGTACGTC.

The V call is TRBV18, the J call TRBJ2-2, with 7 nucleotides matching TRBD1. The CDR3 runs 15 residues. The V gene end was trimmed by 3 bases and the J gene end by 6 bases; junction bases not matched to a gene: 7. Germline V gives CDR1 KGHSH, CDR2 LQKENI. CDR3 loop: CASSPQGQTAGELFF. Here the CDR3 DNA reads TGTGCCAGCTCACCCCAGGGACAGACGGCCGGGGAGCTGTTTTTT.

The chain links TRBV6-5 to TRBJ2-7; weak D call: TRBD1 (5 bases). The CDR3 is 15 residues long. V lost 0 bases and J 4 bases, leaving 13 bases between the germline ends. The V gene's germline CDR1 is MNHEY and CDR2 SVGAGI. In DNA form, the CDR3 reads TGTGCCAGCAGTTACTCTAGGGGTCGTTCTTACGAGCAGTACTTC. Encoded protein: CASSYSRGRSYEQYF.

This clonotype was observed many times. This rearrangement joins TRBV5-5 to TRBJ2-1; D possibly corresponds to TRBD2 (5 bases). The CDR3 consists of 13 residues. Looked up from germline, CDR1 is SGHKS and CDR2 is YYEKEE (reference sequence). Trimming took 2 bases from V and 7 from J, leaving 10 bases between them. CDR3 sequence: CASSLWGANEQFF. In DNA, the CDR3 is TGTGCCAGCAGCTTATGGGGAGCTAATGAGCAGTTCTTC.

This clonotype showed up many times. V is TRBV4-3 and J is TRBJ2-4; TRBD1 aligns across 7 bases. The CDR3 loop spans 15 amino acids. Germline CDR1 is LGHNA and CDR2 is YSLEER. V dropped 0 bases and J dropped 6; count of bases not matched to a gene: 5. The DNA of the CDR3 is TGCGCCAGCAGCCAAGAGGGGACAGTCACAAACATTCAGTACTTC. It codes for CASSQEGTVTNIQYF.

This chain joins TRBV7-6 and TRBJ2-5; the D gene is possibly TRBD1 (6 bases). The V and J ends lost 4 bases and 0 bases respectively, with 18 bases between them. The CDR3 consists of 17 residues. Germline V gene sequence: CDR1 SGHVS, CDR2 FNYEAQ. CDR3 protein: CASSSGRTGTYQETQYF. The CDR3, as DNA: TGTGCCAGCAGCTCCGGACGTACAGGGACGTACCAAGAGACCCAGTACTTC.

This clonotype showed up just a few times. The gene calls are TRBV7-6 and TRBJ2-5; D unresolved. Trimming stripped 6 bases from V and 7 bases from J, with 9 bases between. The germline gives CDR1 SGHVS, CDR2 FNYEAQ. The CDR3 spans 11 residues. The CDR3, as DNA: TGTGCCAGCAGGTCGTGGGGGACCCAGTACTTC. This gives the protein CASRSWGTQYF.

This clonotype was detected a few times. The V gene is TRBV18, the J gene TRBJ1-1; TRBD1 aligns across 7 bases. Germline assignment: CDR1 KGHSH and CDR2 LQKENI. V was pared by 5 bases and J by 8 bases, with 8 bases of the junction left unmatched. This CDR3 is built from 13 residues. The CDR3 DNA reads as TGTGCCAGCTCATCCAGACAGGGCGACGAAGCTTTCTTT. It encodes CASSSRQGDEAFF.

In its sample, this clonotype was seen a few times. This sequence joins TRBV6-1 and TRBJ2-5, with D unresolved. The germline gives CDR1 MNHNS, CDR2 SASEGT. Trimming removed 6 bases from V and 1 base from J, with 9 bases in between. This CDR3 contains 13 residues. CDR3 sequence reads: CASRAAVQETQYF. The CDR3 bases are TGTGCCAGCAGAGCAGCAGTCCAAGAGACCCAGTACTTC.

CDR3 sequence: CASRIAGGGGSEQFF. CDR3 coding DNA: TGTGCCAGCAGGATAGCGGGGGGTGGCGGGAGCGAGCAGTTCTTC. This chain connects TRBV12-3 or TRBV12-4 to TRBJ2-1; 10 bases align to TRBD2. The junction had 12 bases not matched to a gene; V was cut back by 6 bases and J by 10 bases. This CDR3 region has 15 residues.

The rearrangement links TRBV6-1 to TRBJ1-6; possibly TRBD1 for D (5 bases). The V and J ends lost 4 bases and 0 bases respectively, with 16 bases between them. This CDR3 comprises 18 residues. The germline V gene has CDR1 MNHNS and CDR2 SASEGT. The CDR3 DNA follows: TGTGCCAGCAGTGGGGACGTAACAAGGAGCTCCTATAATTCACCCCTCCACTTT. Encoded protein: CASSGDVTRSSYNSPLHF.

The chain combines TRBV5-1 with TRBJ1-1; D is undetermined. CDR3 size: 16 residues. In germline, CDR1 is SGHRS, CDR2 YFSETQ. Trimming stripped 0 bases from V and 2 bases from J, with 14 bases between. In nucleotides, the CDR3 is TGCGCCAGCAGCTTGGCATGGGCAGAAATAAACACTGAAGCTTTCTTT. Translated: CASSLAWAEINTEAFF.

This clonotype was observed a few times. The CDR3 reads CASSLAGTGEQYF. In DNA, the CDR3 is TGTGCCAGCAGTTTAGCCGGGACAGGCGAGCAGTACTTC. This chain connects TRBV12-3 or TRBV12-4 to TRBJ2-7, with 8 bases lining up with TRBD1. The CDR3 has 13 residues. V gave up 0 bases and J gave up 6 bases; unmatched junction bases: 1.

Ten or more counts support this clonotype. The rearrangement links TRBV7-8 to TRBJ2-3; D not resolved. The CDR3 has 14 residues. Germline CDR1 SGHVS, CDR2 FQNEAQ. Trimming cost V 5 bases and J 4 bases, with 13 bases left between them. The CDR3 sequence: CASSLRAGSDTQYF. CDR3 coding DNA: TGTGCCAGCAGCCTTCGTGCCGGGTCAGATACGCAGTATTTT.

The CDR3 loop is CASSLGPSGQGIAPLHF. CDR3 nucleotides: TGCGCCAGCAGCTTGGGCCCCTCGGGACAGGGAATCGCACCCCTCCACTTT. V usage is TRBV5-1 and J usage is TRBJ1-6; 9 bases agree with TRBD1. The CDR3 consists of 17 residues. Germline CDR1 and CDR2: SGHRS and YFSETQ. V shed 0 bases and J 11 bases; nucleotides not matched to a gene: 12.

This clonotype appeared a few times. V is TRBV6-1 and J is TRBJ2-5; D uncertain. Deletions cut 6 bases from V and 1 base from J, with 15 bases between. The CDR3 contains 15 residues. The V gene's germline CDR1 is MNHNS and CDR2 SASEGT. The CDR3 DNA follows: TGTGCCAGCAGCGTGAATAGACCAGGCCAAGAGACCCAGTACTTC. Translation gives CASSVNRPGQETQYF.

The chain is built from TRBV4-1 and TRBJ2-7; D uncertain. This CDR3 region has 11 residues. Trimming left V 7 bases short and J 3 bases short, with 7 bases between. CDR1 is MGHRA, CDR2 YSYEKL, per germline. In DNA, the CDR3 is TGCGCCAGCATGAAAAACTACGAGCAGTACTTC. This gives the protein CASMKNYEQYF.

Here the CDR3 reads CASSPWDRAESNYGYTF. The CDR3 DNA is TGTGCCAGCAGTCCCTGGGACAGGGCCGAGAGTAACTATGGCTACACCTTC. V is TRBV12-3 or TRBV12-4 and J is TRBJ1-2, with TRBD1 identical over 9 bases. The V and J ends lost 5 bases and 1 base, in that order; junction bases with no gene match: 11. This CDR3 is built from 17 residues.

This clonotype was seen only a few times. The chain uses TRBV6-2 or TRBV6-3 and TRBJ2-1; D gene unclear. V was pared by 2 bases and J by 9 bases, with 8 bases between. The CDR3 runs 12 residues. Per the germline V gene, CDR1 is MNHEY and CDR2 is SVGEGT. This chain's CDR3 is CASSYSHFEQFF. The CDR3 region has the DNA TGTGCCAGCAGTTACAGTCATTTTGAGCAGTTCTTC.

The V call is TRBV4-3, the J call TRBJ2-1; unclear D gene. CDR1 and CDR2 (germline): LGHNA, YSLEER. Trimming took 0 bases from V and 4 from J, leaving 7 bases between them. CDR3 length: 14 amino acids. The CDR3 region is CASSQDHGYNEQFF. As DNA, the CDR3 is TGCGCCAGCAGCCAAGATCACGGTTACAATGAGCAGTTCTTC.